Here is one T cell receptor (beta chain) with its context. The sample comes from a study of blood T cell repertoires in COVID-19. Study overall: COVID-19 samples from acute and convalescent phases originated in the United States, Italy and Spain. T cells, B-cell-depleted T cells, or PBMCs supplied cDNA or gDNA.

The trim removed 6 bases at V and 7 bases at J, leaving 6 bases unmatched. The length of the CDR3 is 14 residues. The germline V gene encodes CDR1 WNHNN and CDR2 SYGVQD (reference sequence). Some clones are missing from TCRdb's copy, which holds only in-frame ones; the method was immunoSEQ multiplex PCR. The top ten hold about 5.5% of the sample, which has tens of thousands of clones, 89% seen once. Seattle enrolled patients during active infection and tracked them longitudinally. The rearrangement links TRBV10-1 to TRBJ1-6, with 7 bases that match TRBD1. The sequenced sample was peripheral blood. This clonotype was obtained from a man aged 55 to 69 with COVID-19, enrolled during active disease. This chain's CDR3 is CASSRDRRNSPLHF. CDR3 nucleotides: TGCGCCAGCAGCCGGGACAGACGAAATTCACCCCTCCACTTT.